This T cell receptor (beta chain) comes out of a study of T cells after yellow fever vaccination. TCRdb passed the 5' RACE reads through MiXCR, listing each CDR3 protein once. The sample has about 340,000 distinct CDR3 sequences, 3% to 4.5% seen once; the top ten hold about 24%. This clonotype turned up a few times. As yet, its antigen is unknown. Germline-derived CDR1 and CDR2 are SGHTA and FQGTGA. Trimming stripped 2 bases from V and 2 bases from J, with 10 bases between. CDR3 length: 15 residues. Study-level points and caveats: A weaker but faster secondary response was observed, peaking on day 5 versus 15. Only a minor proportion of clonotypes was detected across both CD4 and CD8 compartments. Most primary-vaccination clones reappeared after the booster (about 97% CD4, approximately 88% CD8). From the bulk population, abundant clonotypes could contaminate and appear within FACS-sorted repertoires.

V and J are TRBV7-3 and TRBJ2-1, with D perhaps TRBD1 (5 bases). Sequences were derived from PBMCs, sampled 5 days after the yellow fever booster vaccination. The source of this sequence is a man between 18 and 29 years old who received the YFV17D yellow fever vaccine. For the CDR3, the DNA is TGTGCCAGCAGCTTAGAAGGGGATCCCTACAATGAGCAGTTCTTC. Translating gives CASSLEGDPYNEQFF.